A selection of T cell receptor beta chains follows, all from one sample in a study of blood T cell repertoires in COVID-19. Clones were read by immunoSEQ multiplex PCR, and TCRdb kept only the in-frame ones, dropping some. The table includes 200,000 to 250,000 clones, approximately 90% detected once. Sequenced sample: peripheral blood. The receptor set was obtained from a man aged 55-75 years with COVID-19, enrolled during active disease. CDR3s include the opening cysteine and the closing phenylalanine or tryptophan.

V: TRBV28
CDR3: CANRGAGVPYEQYF

V: TRBV5-4
CDR3: CASGGGQGTYEQYF

V: TRBV7-2
CDR3: CASSLRSWGAYEQYF

V: TRBV9
CDR3: CASSVGQGAFEAFF

V: TRBV18
CDR3: CASSPGTGSNYGYTF

V: TRBV25-1
CDR3: CASGGETLYNEQFF

V: TRBV25-1
CDR3: CASSENRGEQYF

V: TRBV7-9
CDR3: CASGRNSYEQYF

V: TRBV6-5
CDR3: CASSYDRDFSGELFF

V: TRBV5-1
CDR3: CASSHVSTEEQFF

V: TRBV7-9
CDR3: CASSPRGTGTTEAFF

V: TRBV6-5
CDR3: CARTWTGGRSRDQYF

V: TRBV10-3
CDR3: CAITAGGTDTQYF

V: TRBV27
CDR3: CASSTRGTYEQYF

V: TRBV19
CDR3: CASSIKSADTQYF

V: TRBV5-4
CDR3: CASSLEGLHTGELFF